This T cell receptor (beta chain) was sequenced in a study of cytomegalovirus exposure and HLA in healthy donors. Overall study findings and caveats: In a later analysis, V- and J-gene trimming of beta chains associated with a DCLRE1C missense variant, replicated independently.

With respect to this clone: Its cognate antigen is unknown.

PCR amplification relied on 60 Vbeta primers (plus 13 Jbeta primers). Sequenced by immunoSEQ multiplex PCR; TCRdb stores in-frame clones only, minus some. Of 130,000 to 150,000 clones detected, 76% appear once; the ten largest clones hold roughly 1.6%. Trimming removed 4 bases at V and 0 bases at J, with 10 bases between. The CDR3 covers 15 residues. In germline, CDR1 is KGHSH, CDR2 LQKENI. Sequenced input: PBMCs. The sequence came from a woman aged 35 to 49 in good health and CMV-seronegative. This chain links TRBV18 with TRBJ1-3; no definite D call. As DNA, the CDR3 is TGTGCCAGCTCACAGGAGCCCTTCTCTGGAAACACCATATATTTT. Protein product: CASSQEPFSGNTIYF. Filled out from reference TRBV18 and TRBJ1-3, the complete variable domain reads NAGVMQNPRHLVRRRGQEARLRCSPMKGHSHVYWYRQLPEEGLKFMVYLQKENIIDESGMPKERFSAEFPKEGPSILRIQQVVRGDSAAYFCASSQEPFSGNTIYFGEGSWLTVV.